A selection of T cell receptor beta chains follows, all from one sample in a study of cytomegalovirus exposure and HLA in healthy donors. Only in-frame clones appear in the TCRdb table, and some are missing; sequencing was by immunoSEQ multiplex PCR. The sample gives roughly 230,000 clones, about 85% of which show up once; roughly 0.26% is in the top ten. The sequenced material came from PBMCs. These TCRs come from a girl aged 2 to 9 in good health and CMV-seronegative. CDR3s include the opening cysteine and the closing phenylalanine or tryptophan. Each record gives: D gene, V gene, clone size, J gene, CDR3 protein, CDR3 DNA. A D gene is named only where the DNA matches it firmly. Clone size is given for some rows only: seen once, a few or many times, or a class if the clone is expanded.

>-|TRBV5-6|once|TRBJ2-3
CASSRGDTQYF
TGTGCCAGCAGCCGGGGTGATACGCAGTATTTT
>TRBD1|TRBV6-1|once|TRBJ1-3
CASSEGTGGNTIYF
TGTGCCAGCAGTGAAGGGACAGGGGGAAACACCATATATTTT
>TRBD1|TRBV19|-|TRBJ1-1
CASSPQGQGPTEAFF
TGTGCCAGTAGTCCCCAAGGACAGGGTCCTACTGAAGCTTTCTTT
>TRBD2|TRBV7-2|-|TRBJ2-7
CASSSQRGASYEQYF
TGTGCCAGCAGTTCCCAGCGGGGGGCTTCCTACGAGCAGTACTTC
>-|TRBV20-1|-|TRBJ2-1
CSARADNEQFF
TGCAGTGCTAGAGCTGACAATGAGCAGTTCTTC
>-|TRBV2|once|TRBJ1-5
CASSETGPLNQPQHF
TGTGCCAGCAGTGAAACAGGGCCGCTGAATCAGCCCCAGCATTTT
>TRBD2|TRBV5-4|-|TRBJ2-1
CASSPGLAGAYNEQFF
TGTGCCAGCAGCCCGGGACTAGCGGGGGCCTACAATGAGCAGTTCTTC
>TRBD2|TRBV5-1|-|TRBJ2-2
CASSHLFFTSGGAGELFF
TGCGCCAGCAGCCACCTCTTCTTTACTAGCGGGGGGGCCGGGGAGCTGTTTTTT
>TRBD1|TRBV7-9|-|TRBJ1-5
CASSLGQGSRNQPQHF
TGTGCCAGCAGCCTAGGACAGGGGTCTCGCAATCAGCCCCAGCATTTT
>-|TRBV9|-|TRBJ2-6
CASSSGSGSSGANVLTF
TGTGCCAGCAGCTCTGGTTCCGGGAGCTCTGGGGCCAACGTCCTGACTTTC
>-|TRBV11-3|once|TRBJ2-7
CASSSAPSYEQYF
TGTGCCAGCAGCTCTGCGCCCTCCTACGAGCAGTACTTC
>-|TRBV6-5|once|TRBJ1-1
CASSGPLTEAFF
TGTGCCAGCAGTGGCCCCCTCACTGAAGCTTTCTTT
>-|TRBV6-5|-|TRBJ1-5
CASSRDRSKHQPQHF
TGTGCCAGCAGCCGAGATAGGAGCAAACATCAGCCCCAGCATTTT
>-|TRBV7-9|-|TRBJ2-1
CASSPQREVTYNEQFF
TGTGCCAGCAGCCCCCAGAGGGAGGTAACCTACAATGAGCAGTTCTTC
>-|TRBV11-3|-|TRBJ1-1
CASSLTGNTEAFF
TGTGCCAGCAGCCTTACAGGGAACACTGAAGCTTTCTTT
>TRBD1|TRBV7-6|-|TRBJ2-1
CASSPDRGPNEQFF
TGTGCCAGCAGCCCGGACAGGGGTCCTAATGAGCAGTTCTTC
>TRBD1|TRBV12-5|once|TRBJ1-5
CASGLTGGNQPQHF
TGTGCTAGTGGCCTGACAGGGGGCAATCAGCCCCAGCATTTT
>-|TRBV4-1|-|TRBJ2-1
CASSTPGNTYNEQFF
TGCGCCAGCAGCACGCCGGGTAATACCTACAATGAGCAGTTCTTC
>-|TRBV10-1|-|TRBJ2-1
CASSDYRDRDSNEQFF
TGCGCCAGCAGTGACTACCGGGACCGGGACTCCAATGAGCAGTTCTTC
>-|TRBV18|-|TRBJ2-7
CASSPPAGAYEQYF
TGTGCCAGCTCACCACCCGCAGGGGCCTACGAGCAGTACTTC
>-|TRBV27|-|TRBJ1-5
CASSESFSNQPQHF
TGTGCCAGCAGTGAAAGCTTTAGCAATCAGCCCCAGCATTTT
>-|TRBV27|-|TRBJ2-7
CASVAAGSAGEQYF
TGTGCCAGCGTCGCCGCAGGTTCTGCGGGAGAGCAGTACTTC
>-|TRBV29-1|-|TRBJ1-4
CSVVWQKNEKLFF
TGCAGCGTTGTCTGGCAGAAAAATGAAAAACTGTTTTTT
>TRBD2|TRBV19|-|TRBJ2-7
CASSLASGYEQYF
TGTGCCAGTAGTTTGGCTAGCGGGTACGAGCAGTACTTC
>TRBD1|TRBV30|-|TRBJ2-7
CAWRGSGGPYEQYF
TGTGCCTGGAGGGGATCAGGGGGCCCCTACGAGCAGTACTTC
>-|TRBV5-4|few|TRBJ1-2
CASSLMRGNNYGYTF
TGTGCCAGCAGCTTGATGCGGGGGAATAACTATGGCTACACCTTC
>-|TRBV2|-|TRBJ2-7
CASSLRGTYEQYF
TGTGCCAGCAGTTTACGGGGGACCTACGAGCAGTACTTC
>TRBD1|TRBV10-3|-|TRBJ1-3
CAIMDRGFPASGNTIYF
TGTGCCATCATGGACAGGGGTTTTCCGGCGTCTGGAAACACCATATATTTT
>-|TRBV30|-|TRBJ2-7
CAWSDGGQPYF
TGTGCCTGGAGCGACGGGGGGCAGCCGTACTTC
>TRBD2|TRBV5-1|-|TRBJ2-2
CASSFSLAGSNTGELFF
TGCGCCAGCAGCTTCTCACTAGCGGGGTCGAACACCGGGGAGCTGTTTTTT
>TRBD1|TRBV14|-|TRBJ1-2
CASSEYPPGQGYGYTF
TGTGCCAGCAGCGAGTATCCTCCGGGACAGGGGTATGGCTACACCTTC
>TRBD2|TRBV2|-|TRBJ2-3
CASSRTATSGGTDTQYF
TGTGCCAGCAGCCGAACCGCGACTAGCGGGGGAACAGATACGCAGTATTTT
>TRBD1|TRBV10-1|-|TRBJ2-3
CASSPDRGTDTQYF
TGCGCCAGCAGTCCGGACAGGGGCACAGATACGCAGTATTTT
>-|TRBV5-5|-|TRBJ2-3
CASSETGWGRDTQYF
TGTGCCAGCAGCGAGACAGGTTGGGGTAGAGATACGCAGTATTTT
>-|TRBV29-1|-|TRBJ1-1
CSVGGDFVNTEAFF
TGCAGCGTTGGGGGGGACTTTGTGAACACTGAAGCTTTCTTT
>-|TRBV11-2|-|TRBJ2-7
CASRLAGPAEQYF
TGTGCCAGCAGGCTGGCAGGGCCTGCCGAGCAGTACTTC
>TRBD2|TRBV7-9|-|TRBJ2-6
CASSAGGGANVLTF
TGTGCCAGCAGCGCGGGGGGTGGGGCCAACGTCCTGACTTTC
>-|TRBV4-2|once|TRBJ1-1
CASSQISPQGQTEAFF
TGTGCCAGCAGCCAAATAAGTCCCCAGGGGCAAACTGAAGCTTTCTTT
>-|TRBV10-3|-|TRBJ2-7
CAITAGDKLYEQYF
TGTGCCATCACGGCGGGGGACAAACTATACGAGCAGTACTTC
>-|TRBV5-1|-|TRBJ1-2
CASSLVGERGGYTF
TGCGCCAGCAGCTTGGTCGGGGAACGAGGCGGCTACACCTTC
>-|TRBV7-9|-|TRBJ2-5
CASSLRGVTQYF
TGTGCCAGCAGCTTACGGGGAGTGACCCAGTACTTC
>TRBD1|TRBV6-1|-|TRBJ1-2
CASSEADRGLYGYTF
TGTGCCAGCAGTGAGGCCGACAGGGGCCTCTATGGCTACACCTTC